These 5 T cell receptor beta chains were all obtained from the same sample, sequenced in a study of T cells in Graves' hyperthyroidism and ophthalmopathy. Template material for amplifying TCR beta CDR3 regions consisted of RNA transcripts. TCR CDR3 underwent first-round RT-PCR with the HTBI primer set. TCRdb itself ran the multiplex PCR reads through MiXCR, one entry per CDR3 protein. The sample yields around 250,000 distinct CDR3 sequences, approximately 15% seen once. The sequencing input was blood. All receptors derive from a middle-aged woman with Graves' hyperthyroidism that later progressed to Graves' ophthalmopathy.

This clonotype was recorded many times. The V call is TRBV6-1, the J call TRBJ1-1; no reliable D call. Trimming cost V 5 bases and J 0 bases, with 7 bases left between them. The CDR3 length is 13 residues. CDR1 and CDR2 (germline): MNHNS, SASEGT. The CDR3 reads CASSPRLNTEAFF. The CDR3 region has the DNA TGTGCCAGCAGTCCTAGGCTGAACACTGAAGCTTTCTTT.

This clonotype was seen repeatedly, ten times or more. The chain joins TRBV28 to TRBJ1-2, with D uncertain. CDR3 length: 12 residues. Germline V gene sequence: CDR1 MDHEN, CDR2 SYDVKM. V dropped 3 bases and J dropped 5 bases, with 7 bases sitting between them. CDR3 nucleotide sequence: TGTGCCAGCAGTTTTGCAGATTATGGCTACACCTTC. It specifies CASSFADYGYTF.

This chain links TRBV20-1 with TRBJ2-7; 8 positions match TRBD2. The germline V gene has CDR1 DFQATT and CDR2 SNEGSKA (reference sequence). V was clipped by 6 bases and J by 9 bases; unmatched bases: 4. The CDR3 spans 10 residues. The DNA of the CDR3 is TGCAGTGCCCCGAGCGGGAGGCAGTACTTC. Translated, it gives CSAPSGRQYF.

V and J are TRBV5-1 and TRBJ2-2; D is perhaps TRBD2 (7 bases). Germline assignment: CDR1 SGHRS and CDR2 YFSETQ. The CDR3 contains 17 residues. V was pared by 3 bases and J by 0 bases, with 15 bases between. DNA of the CDR3: TGCGCCAGCAGCTCGAGGAGGGGGGGAGCGAACACCGGGGAGCTGTTTTTT. Translating it yields CASSSRRGGANTGELFF.

This clonotype was recorded at least ten times. The chain combines TRBV11-2 with TRBJ2-7; 10 bases agree with TRBD1. The CDR3 has 16 amino acids. Germline-derived CDR1 and CDR2 are SGHAT and FQNNGV. The trim removed 5 bases at V and 1 base at J, leaving 8 bases unmatched. The CDR3 protein is CASSLSRDRGSYEQYF. In DNA form, the CDR3 reads TGTGCCAGCAGCCTTTCACGGGACAGGGGATCCTACGAGCAGTACTTC.